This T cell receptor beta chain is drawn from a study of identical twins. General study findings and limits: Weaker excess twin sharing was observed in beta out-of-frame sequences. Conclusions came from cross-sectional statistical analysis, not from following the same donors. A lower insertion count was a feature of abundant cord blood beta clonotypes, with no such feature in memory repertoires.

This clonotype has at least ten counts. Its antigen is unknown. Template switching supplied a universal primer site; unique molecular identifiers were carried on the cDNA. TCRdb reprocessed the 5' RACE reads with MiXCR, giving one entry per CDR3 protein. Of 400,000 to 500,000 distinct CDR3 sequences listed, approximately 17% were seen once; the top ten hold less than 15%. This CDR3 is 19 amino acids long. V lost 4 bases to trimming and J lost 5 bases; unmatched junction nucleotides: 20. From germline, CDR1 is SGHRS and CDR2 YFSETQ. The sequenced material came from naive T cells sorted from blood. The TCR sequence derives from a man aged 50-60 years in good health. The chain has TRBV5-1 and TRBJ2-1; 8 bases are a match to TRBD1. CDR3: CASSQDREVWTVGDNEQFF. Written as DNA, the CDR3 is TGCGCCAGCAGCCAGGACAGGGAGGTCTGGACTGTAGGAGACAATGAGCAGTTCTTC.